The 18 T cell receptor beta chains below all came from one sample that was sequenced in a study of response to subunit inactivated influenza vaccine (dated 2018 in TCRdb). The library was made by RT-PCR. Sequencer: Illumina HiSeq 2500. In-frame beta chains were kept once TCRdb had trimmed the public reads at Q25 with fastp and called clones with MiXCR. Rows are combined by CDR3 protein, so each entry shows the most common genes and DNA. The sample contains around 200,000 distinct CDR3 sequences, 13% to 15% of them found a single time. The top ten clones comprise roughly 25% of the sample. The material was CD8+ T cells sorted from PBMCs, obtained 4 to 6 days after vaccination. These receptors originate from a middle-aged man who received an inactivated influenza vaccine. Donor details come from another sample of the same person, matched by shared clones.

This clonotype was seen a single time. The rearrangement joins TRBV10-3 to TRBJ2-1, with TRBD1 identical over 7 bases. This CDR3 region has 15 residues. Germline assignment: CDR1 ENHRY and CDR2 SYGVKD. The junction had 3 bases not matched to a gene; V was cut back by 0 bases and J by 4 bases. The CDR3 bases are TGTGCCATCAGTGAGTCCCCAGGGGGATACAATGAGCAGTTCTTC. Protein: CAISESPGGYNEQFF.

The CDR3 DNA is TGCAGTGCAGAGGCGGCGCGACCTGAAGCTTTCTTT. Its translation is CSAEAARPEAFF. V usage is TRBV20-1 and J usage is TRBJ1-1; D gene ambiguous. The CDR3 has 12 residues. V lost 6 bases, J lost 6 bases, and 14 bases lay in between. Germline CDR1 reads DFQATT; CDR2 reads SNEGSKA (reference sequence).

This clonotype occurred many times. This chain links TRBV4-2 with TRBJ1-1; 7 positions agree with TRBD1. J lost 0 bases, V lost 1 base, and 5 bases had no gene match. The CDR3 runs 16 residues. Germline lookup yields CDR1 LGHNA and CDR2 YNFKEQ. The CDR3 sequence: CASSQGTGILNTEAFF. As DNA, the CDR3 is TGTGCCAGCAGCCAAGGGACAGGAATCTTGAACACTGAAGCTTTCTTT.

The chain couples TRBV4-2 to TRBJ1-4; D possibly corresponds to TRBD1 (5 bases). CDR3 length equals 19 residues. V dropped 2 bases and J dropped 0 bases, with 19 bases sitting between them. The V gene's germline CDR1 is LGHNA and CDR2 YNFKEQ. This CDR3 reads CASSQMDTAGPATNEKLFF. The CDR3 coding sequence is TGTGCCAGCAGCCAAATGGACACCGCAGGTCCGGCAACTAATGAAAAACTGTTTTTT.

The chain employs TRBV20-1 and TRBJ2-3, with 10 bases lining up with TRBD2. Per germline, CDR1 DFQATT and CDR2 SNEGSKA (reference sequence). The J segment lost 5 bases and the V segment lost 5 bases, leaving 10 bases of the junction unmatched. The CDR3 is 15 amino acids. The CDR3 sequence: CSAGSPSGSLDTQYF. In DNA, the CDR3 is TGCAGTGCTGGCTCCCCTAGCGGGAGTTTAGATACGCAGTATTTT.

This clonotype occurred a few times. The V and J genes are TRBV7-9 and TRBJ1-6; D is unresolved. This CDR3 is built from 15 residues. Germline V gene data show CDR1 as SEHNR and CDR2 as FQNEAQ (reference sequence). The V end was cut by 1 base, the J end by 6 bases, with 10 bases between. The chain's CDR3 is CASSLVRGPNSPLHF. CDR3 in DNA: TGTGCCAGCAGCTTAGTTCGGGGTCCTAATTCACCCCTCCACTTT.

The chain combines TRBV21-1 with TRBJ2-7; TRBD2 is the table's D call and was not checked against the DNA. TRBV21-1 is labeled a pseudogene. CDR3 size: 15 residues. The DNA of the CDR3 is TGTGCCAGCAGTCGACTAGCGGAGAGGTCCAGCGAGCAGTACTTC. Amino acids: CASSRLAERSSEQYF.

This clonotype was seen more than once but under ten times. The CDR3, as DNA: TGTGCCAGCAGCTCTTACAGGGCGGACGAAAAACTGTTTTTT. Protein sequence: CASSSYRADEKLFF. The rearrangement joins TRBV7-6 to TRBJ1-4; D is possibly TRBD1 (6 bases). The CDR3 sequence is 14 residues long. CDR1 and CDR2 from the germline V gene are SGHVS and FNYEAQ. Trimming shortened V by 4 bases and J by 8 bases, and 14 bases separated the two germline ends. Drawing the rest from reference TRBV7-6 and TRBJ1-4, the complete variable domain is GAGVSQSPRYKVTKRGQDVALRCDPISGHVSLYWYRQALGQGPEFLTYFNYEAQQDKSGLPNDRFSAERPEGSISTLTIQRTEQRDSAMYRCASSSYRADEKLFFGSGTQLSVL.

The chain is built from TRBV12-3 or TRBV12-4 and TRBJ2-1; no clear D gene. CDR3 length: 14 residues. The V end lost 5 bases, the J end lost 7 bases, and 15 bases lay between the germline ends. CDR3 sequence reads: CASSSSDRANEQFF. CDR3 bases: TGTGCCAGCAGTAGCTCGGACCGGGCGAATGAGCAGTTCTTC.

This clonotype was counted only a few times. The rearrangement uses TRBV28 and TRBJ2-7, with D possibly being TRBD1 or TRBD2 (6 bases each). Trimming removed 5 bases from V and 3 bases from J, with 17 bases in between. The germline V gene encodes CDR1 MDHEN and CDR2 SYDVKM. The CDR3 is 15 amino acids. The CDR3 spells CASSARWGAHYEQYF. The CDR3 DNA sequence: TGTGCCAGCAGTGCCCGTTGGGGGGCACACTACGAGCAGTACTTC.

The sample holds a few counts of this clonotype. J is TRBJ2-1 and V is TRBV7-9; 12 bases agree with TRBD2. The CDR3 has 17 amino acids. V was pared by 4 bases and J by 1 base, with 5 bases of the junction left unmatched. The germline V gene encodes CDR1 SEHNR and CDR2 FQNEAQ (reference sequence). This CDR3 reads CASSSLAGGRSYNEQFF. As DNA, the CDR3 is TGTGCCAGCAGCTCACTAGCGGGAGGTCGGTCCTACAATGAGCAGTTCTTC.

This clonotype was seen more than once but under ten times. This chain uses TRBV24-1 with TRBJ2-2; 7 bases align to TRBD1. The V gene end was trimmed by 3 bases and the J gene end by 10 bases; junction bases not matched to a gene: 10. Per germline, CDR1 KGHDR and CDR2 SFDVKD. The CDR3 is made up of 15 amino acids. CDR3: CATSDPTGTAKELFF. The DNA for the CDR3 is TGTGCCACCAGTGATCCTACCGGGACAGCAAAGGAGCTGTTTTTT.

Many counts were recorded for this clonotype. The chain uses TRBV4-1 and TRBJ2-5; tentative D call: TRBD1 (5 bases). The V gene's germline CDR1 is MGHRA and CDR2 YSYEKL. V lost 4 bases and J lost 4, with 13 bases in between. CDR3 size: 14 residues. The CDR3: CASSRGSGIETQYF. CDR3 nucleotides: TGCGCCAGCAGCCGTGGGTCAGGGATAGAGACCCAGTACTTC.

CDR3: CASSLSPTSREQETQYF. The CDR3 DNA sequence: TGTGCCAGCAGTTTATCCCCCACCTCAAGGGAGCAAGAGACCCAGTACTTC. The rearrangement uses TRBV28 and TRBJ2-5, with D possibly TRBD2 on 5 matching bases. The germline V and J ends were trimmed by 1 base and 2 bases, with 17 bases remaining between them. Looked up from germline, CDR1 is MDHEN and CDR2 is SYDVKM. There are 17 residues in the CDR3.

The rearrangement joins TRBV6-1 to TRBJ2-2, with 7 bases identical to TRBD2. With 7 bases clipped from V and 4 bases from J, the junction kept 9 bases outside the gene matches. Germline CDR1 reads MNHNS; CDR2 reads SASEGT. The length of the CDR3 is 15 residues. For the CDR3, the DNA is TGTGCCAGCACTGGGGGGGGGGAGAGCACCGGGGAGCTGTTTTTT. Encoded protein: CASTGGGESTGELFF.

This clonotype was observed at least ten times. The genes are TRBV3-1 and TRBJ2-7, with 7 bases that match TRBD2. Germline CDR1 is LGHDT and CDR2 is YNNKEL (reference sequence). The CDR3 has 16 amino acids. V was clipped by 0 bases and J by 2 bases; unmatched bases: 7. This CDR3 reads CASSQETGRLTYEQYF. The CDR3 DNA reads as TGTGCCAGCAGCCAAGAAACCGGGAGGTTGACCTACGAGCAGTACTTC.

This clonotype has just a few counts. The chain uses TRBV9 and TRBJ2-1; 11 bases agree with TRBD1. V lost 4 bases to trimming and J lost 7 bases; unmatched junction nucleotides: 7. The CDR3 is 15 residues long. Germline V CDR1 and CDR2: SGDLS, YYNGEE. The CDR3 DNA follows: TGTGCCAGCAGCTCGGACAGGGGGCTTCTAAATGAGCAGTTCTTC. It codes for CASSSDRGLLNEQFF.

This clonotype has ten or more counts. This chain connects TRBV5-5 to TRBJ2-1; 12 nucleotides match TRBD1. The CDR3 has 16 residues. The J segment lost 8 bases and the V segment lost 3 bases, leaving 9 bases of the junction unmatched. Germline assignment: CDR1 SGHKS and CDR2 YYEKEE (reference sequence). CDR3 region: CASSSGTGGVFDEQFF. DNA of the CDR3: TGTGCCAGCAGCTCGGGGACAGGGGGCGTTTTCGATGAGCAGTTCTTC.